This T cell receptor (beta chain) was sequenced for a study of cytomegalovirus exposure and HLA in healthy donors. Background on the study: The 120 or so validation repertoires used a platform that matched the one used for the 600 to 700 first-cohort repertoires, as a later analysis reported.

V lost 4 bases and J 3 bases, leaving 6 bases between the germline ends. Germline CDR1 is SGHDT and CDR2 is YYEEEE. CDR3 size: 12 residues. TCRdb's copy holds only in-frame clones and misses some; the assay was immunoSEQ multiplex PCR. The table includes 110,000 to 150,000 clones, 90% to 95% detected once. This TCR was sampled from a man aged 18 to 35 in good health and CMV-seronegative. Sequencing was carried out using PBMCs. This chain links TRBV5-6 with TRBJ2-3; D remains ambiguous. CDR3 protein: CASSLNTDTQYF. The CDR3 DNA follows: TGTGCCAGCAGCCTAAATACAGATACGCAGTATTTT.